This T cell receptor (beta chain) was identified in a study of spatial heterogeneity in lung cancer (dated by TCRdb to the late 2010s). The study in broad terms: Beta-chain transcripts were consistently detected in greater numbers than alpha-chain transcripts, which likely reflects a higher abundance of beta-chain transcripts. At surgery, both alpha and beta chains were TCR-sequenced in roughly 200 tumor regions, over 61 matched nontumor lung samples and some 56 PBMC samples. TCR transcript counts in tumor regions correlated strongly with a T cell transcriptional module score from matched bulk RNA-seq. The study linked features of the TCR repertoire to counts of nonsynonymous mutations, which were determined by whole-exome sequencing of tumor tissue. In non-small cell lung cancer, the study quantitatively compared TCR alpha and beta repertoires across several tumor regions, matched nontumor lung, and blood. In the raw uncorrected reads, each unique combination of TCR and UMI appeared more than ten times on average. Overall results and qualifications from the work: The tumor nonsynonymous mutation count correlated with the number of expanded alpha and beta TCRs within the tumor. TCR-seq coverage of tumor T cells was estimated at only 7% to 8.5% for alpha chains and 13% to 15% for beta chains. Counts of ubiquitous and regional expanded TCRs correlated with counts of ubiquitous and regional nonsynonymous mutations, respectively. Confirming at a functional level the hypothesis that regional TCRs recognize regional mutations was considered to require additional single-cell paired TCR alpha and beta sequencing.

This sample's time point label indicates: sample taken at primary tumor resection. The donors were some 76 patients from the lung TRACERx cohort who had early-stage, untreated non-small cell lung cancer. Whole RNA extracted from tumor and nontumor lung tissue, or from cryopreserved PBMC samples, was used for TCR sequencing without cell sorting. Patients were selected for TCR sequencing only if sufficient RNA was available from at least two tumor regions. A lung pathologist reviewed the tumor and adjacent nontumor lung specimens before the specimens were selected. The receptor library was made with 5' RACE. The listed sequencing device is NextSeq 500. In the TCR library protocol, a unique molecular identifier was attached to each TCR cDNA molecule so that PCR and sequencing errors could be corrected. In the source study's methods: TCR identification, UMI-based error correction and CDR3 extraction were all carried out with Decombinator tools. Expanded TCRs were defined as those above a frequency of 2 per 1,000, corresponding to the top 1% of the tumor frequency distribution. Expanded tumor TCRs were classed as regional if statistically deemed absent (corrected P<0.05) from at least one tumor region, otherwise ubiquitous. Renyi diversity was calculated using the R vegan package after each repertoire was subsampled 100 times to 5,000 TCRs. CDR3 similarity networks were built from amino acid triplet string-kernel similarity, with CDR3s being connected when pairwise similarity was above 0.82. TCRdb redid the processing of the public reads, applying fastp at Q25 and MiXCR, and retained in-frame beta chains. Here each entry gathers all rows of one CDR3 protein and keeps the most common genes and DNA. V and J calls and clone size were set by TCRdb, not the authors. Here the sample has around 210 distinct CDR3 sequences; around 35% occur a single time. 20% to 30% of the sample is held by the ten biggest clonotypes.

V is shortened by 5 bases, J by 3 bases, and the region joining them spans 16 bases. The germline V gene yields SGHTA for CDR1 and FQGTGA for CDR2. There are 16 amino acids in the CDR3, from cysteine to phenylalanine inclusive. Only the CDR3 DNA is retained, 48 bases long and in frame from the first base. This clonotype was counted only a few times. Its specific antigen is unknown. No much larger clone exists at a distance of one base, and base qualities are not known. This beta chain turned up in a library designed for alpha chains; as an off-target read, its abundance says little. Rearrangement joined TRBV7-3 to TRBJ2-2; the D segment is perhaps TRBD1 or TRBD2, each sharing 6 matched bases. The sample consisted of lung tumor tissue, taken at surgery. This TCR was sampled from a male donor with early-stage non-small cell lung cancer. This receptor has the CDR3 CASSRPGGEYTGELFF. In nucleotides, the sequence is TGTGCCAGCAGCCGGCCCGGGGGCGAGTACACCGGGGAGCTGTTTTTT.